This T cell receptor (beta chain) derives from a study of identical twins. From germline, CDR1 is MNHNS and CDR2 SASEGT. The CDR3 spans 14 residues. Trimming took 5 bases from V and 6 from J, leaving 14 bases between them. TCRdb passed the 5' RACE reads through MiXCR, listing each CDR3 protein once. The table shows approximately 470,000 distinct CDR3 sequences, with 14% occurring only once. The same sample was also studied in work on yellow fever vaccine responses in identical twins.

V is TRBV6-1 and J is TRBJ2-1; D tentatively fits TRBD1 or TRBD2 (5 bases each). This sequence was found in a woman aged 18 to 35 in good health. The material sequenced was CD4+ T cells sorted from blood. The CDR3 DNA follows: TGTGCCAGCAGTCTCCCTGGGGGATTCAATGAGCAGTTCTTC. Residues: CASSLPGGFNEQFF.